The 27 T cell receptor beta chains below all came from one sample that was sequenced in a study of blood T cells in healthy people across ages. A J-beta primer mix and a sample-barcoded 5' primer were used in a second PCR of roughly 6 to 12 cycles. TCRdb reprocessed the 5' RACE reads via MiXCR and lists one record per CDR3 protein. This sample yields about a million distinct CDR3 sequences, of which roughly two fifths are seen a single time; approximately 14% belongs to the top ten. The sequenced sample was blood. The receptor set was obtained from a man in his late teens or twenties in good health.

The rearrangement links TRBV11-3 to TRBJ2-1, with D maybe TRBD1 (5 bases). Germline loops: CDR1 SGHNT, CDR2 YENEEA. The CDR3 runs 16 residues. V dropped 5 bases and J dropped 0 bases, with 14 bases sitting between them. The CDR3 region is CASSVDSTSSYNEQFF. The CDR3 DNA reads TGTGCCAGCAGCGTCGACAGTACATCCTCCTACAATGAGCAGTTCTTC. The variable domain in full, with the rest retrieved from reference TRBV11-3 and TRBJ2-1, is EAGVVQSPRYKIIEKKQPVAFWCNPISGHNTLYWYLQNLGQGPELLIRYENEEAVDDSQLPKDRFSAERLKGVDSTLKIQPAELGDSAVYLCASSVDSTSSYNEQFFGPGTRLTVL.

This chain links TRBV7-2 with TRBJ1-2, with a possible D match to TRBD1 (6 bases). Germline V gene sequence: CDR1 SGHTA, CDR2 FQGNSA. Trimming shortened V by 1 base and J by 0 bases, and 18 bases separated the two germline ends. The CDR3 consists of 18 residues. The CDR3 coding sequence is TGTGCCAGCAGCTTAGTTGGGCCAGGGGCGATAGCTAACTATGGCTACACCTTC. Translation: CASSLVGPGAIANYGYTF.

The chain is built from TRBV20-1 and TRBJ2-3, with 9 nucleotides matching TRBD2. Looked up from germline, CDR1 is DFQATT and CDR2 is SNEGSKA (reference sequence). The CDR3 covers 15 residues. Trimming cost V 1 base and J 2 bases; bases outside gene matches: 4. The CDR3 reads CSARGASGDTDTQYF. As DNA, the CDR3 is TGCAGTGCTAGAGGGGCTAGCGGGGACACAGATACGCAGTATTTT.

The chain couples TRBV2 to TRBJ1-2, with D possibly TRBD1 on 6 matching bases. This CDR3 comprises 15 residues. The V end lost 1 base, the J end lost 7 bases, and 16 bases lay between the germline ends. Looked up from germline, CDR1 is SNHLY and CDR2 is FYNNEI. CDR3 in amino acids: CASSEVPTGLSGYTF. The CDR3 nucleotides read TGTGCCAGCAGTGAAGTGCCAACAGGGTTGAGTGGCTACACCTTC. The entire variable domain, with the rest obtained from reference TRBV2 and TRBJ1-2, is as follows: EPEVTQTPSHQVTQMGQEVILRCVPISNHLYFYWYRQILGQKVEFLVSFYNNEISEKSEIFDDQFSVERPDGSNFTLKIRSTKLEDSAMYFCASSEVPTGLSGYTFGSGTRLTVV.

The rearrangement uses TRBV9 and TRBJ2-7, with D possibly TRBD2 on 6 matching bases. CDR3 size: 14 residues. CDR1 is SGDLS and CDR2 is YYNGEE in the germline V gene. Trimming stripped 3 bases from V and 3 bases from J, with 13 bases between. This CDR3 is CASSANPGDYEQYF. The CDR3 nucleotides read TGTGCCAGCAGCGCCAACCCGGGAGACTACGAGCAGTACTTC.

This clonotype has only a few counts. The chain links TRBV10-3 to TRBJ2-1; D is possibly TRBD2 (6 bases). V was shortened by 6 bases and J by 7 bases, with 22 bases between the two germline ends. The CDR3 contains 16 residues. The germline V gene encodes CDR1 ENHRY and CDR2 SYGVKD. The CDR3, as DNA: TGTGCCATCAGAGTGAGGAAGCAGGGCCGGGGGAATGAGCAGTTCTTC. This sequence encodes CAIRVRKQGRGNEQFF.

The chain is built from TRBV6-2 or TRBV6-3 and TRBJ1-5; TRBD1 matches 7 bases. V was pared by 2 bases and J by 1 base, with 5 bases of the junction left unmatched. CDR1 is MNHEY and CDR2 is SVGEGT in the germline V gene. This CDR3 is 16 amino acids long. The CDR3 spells CASSYPPTGSNQPQHF. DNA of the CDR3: TGTGCCAGCAGTTACCCTCCGACAGGGAGCAATCAGCCCCAGCATTTT.

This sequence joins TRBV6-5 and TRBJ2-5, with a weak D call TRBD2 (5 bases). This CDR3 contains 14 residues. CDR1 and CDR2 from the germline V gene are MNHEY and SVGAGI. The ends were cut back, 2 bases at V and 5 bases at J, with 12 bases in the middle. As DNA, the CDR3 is TGTGCCAGCAGTTACCCGCTAGCTGGCGAGACCCAGTACTTC. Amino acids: CASSYPLAGETQYF.

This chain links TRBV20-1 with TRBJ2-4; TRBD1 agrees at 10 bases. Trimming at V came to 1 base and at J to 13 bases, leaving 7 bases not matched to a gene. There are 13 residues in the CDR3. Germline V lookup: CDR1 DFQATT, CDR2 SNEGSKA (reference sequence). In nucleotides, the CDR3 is TGCAGTGCTAGAGCGGGACAGGGGTTTGAGCAGTACTTC. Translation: CSARAGQGFEQYF.

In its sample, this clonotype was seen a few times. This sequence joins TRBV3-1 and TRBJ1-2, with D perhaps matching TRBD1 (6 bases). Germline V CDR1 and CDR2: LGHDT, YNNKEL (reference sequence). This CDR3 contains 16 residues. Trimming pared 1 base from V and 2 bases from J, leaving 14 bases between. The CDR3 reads CASSQAWGDINYGYTF. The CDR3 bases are TGTGCCAGCAGCCAAGCCTGGGGGGACATCAACTATGGCTACACCTTC.

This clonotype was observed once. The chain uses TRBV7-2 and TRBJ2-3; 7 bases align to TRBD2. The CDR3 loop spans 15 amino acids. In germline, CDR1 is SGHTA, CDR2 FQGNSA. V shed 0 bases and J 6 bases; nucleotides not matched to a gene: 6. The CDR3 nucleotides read TGTACCAGCAGCTTAGCCGGGACTAAGGTGGATACGCAGTATTTT. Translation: CTSSLAGTKVDTQYF.

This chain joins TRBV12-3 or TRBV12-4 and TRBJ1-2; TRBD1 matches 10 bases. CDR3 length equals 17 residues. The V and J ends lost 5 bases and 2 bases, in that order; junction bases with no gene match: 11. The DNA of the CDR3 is TGTGCCAGCAGTCCCCAAGGTCGGACAGGGGGAAACTATGGCTACACCTTC. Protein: CASSPQGRTGGNYGYTF.

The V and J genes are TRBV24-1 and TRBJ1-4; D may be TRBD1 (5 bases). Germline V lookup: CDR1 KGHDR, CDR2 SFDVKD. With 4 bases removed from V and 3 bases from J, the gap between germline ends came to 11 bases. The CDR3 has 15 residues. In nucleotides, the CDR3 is TGTGCCACCAGTGACTCAGGGTCGGCTAATGAAAAACTGTTTTTT. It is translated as CATSDSGSANEKLFF.

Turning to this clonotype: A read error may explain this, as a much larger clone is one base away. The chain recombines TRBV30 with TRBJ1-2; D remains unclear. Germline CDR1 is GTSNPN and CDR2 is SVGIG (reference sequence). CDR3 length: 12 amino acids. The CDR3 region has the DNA TGTGCCCGGAGTCGGGGTAACTATGGCTACACCTTC. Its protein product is CARSRGNYGYTF.

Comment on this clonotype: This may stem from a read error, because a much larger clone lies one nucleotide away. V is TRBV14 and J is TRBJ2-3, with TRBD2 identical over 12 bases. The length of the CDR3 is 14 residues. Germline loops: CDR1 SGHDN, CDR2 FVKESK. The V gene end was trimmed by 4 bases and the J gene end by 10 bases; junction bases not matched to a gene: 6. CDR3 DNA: TGTGCCAGCAGCCCTAGGACTAGCGGGGATGCGCAGTATTTT. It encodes CASSPRTSGDAQYF.

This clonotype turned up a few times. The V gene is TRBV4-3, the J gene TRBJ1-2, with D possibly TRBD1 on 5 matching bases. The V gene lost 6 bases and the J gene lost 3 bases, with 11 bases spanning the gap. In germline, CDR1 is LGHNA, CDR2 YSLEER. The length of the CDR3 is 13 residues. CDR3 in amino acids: CASRQQEDYGYTF. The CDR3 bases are TGCGCCAGCAGACAACAGGAGGACTATGGCTACACCTTC.

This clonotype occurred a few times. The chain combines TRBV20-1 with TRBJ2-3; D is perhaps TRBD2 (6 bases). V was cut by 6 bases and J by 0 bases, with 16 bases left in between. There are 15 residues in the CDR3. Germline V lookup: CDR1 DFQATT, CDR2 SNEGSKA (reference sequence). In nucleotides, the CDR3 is TGCAGTGCCCTGGACTATCACTCTAGCACAGATACGCAGTATTTT. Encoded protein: CSALDYHSSTDTQYF.

CDR3 DNA: TGTGCCAGCAGTCACCTAGAAGACTATGGCTACACCTTC. Translated, it gives CASSHLEDYGYTF. The chain employs TRBV3-1 and TRBJ1-2; the D is unclear. CDR1 and CDR2 from the germline V gene are LGHDT and YNNKEL (reference sequence). The CDR3 runs to 13 residues. V was trimmed by 6 bases and J by 3 bases, leaving 11 bases between them.

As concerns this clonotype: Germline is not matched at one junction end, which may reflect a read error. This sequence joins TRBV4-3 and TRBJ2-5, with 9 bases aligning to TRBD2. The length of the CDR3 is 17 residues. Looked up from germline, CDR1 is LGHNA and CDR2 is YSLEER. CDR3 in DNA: TGCGTCAGCAGCCCAGGGTGGGCGTCTAGCGGGGAAGAGACCCAGTACTTC. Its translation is CVSSPGWASSGEETQYF.

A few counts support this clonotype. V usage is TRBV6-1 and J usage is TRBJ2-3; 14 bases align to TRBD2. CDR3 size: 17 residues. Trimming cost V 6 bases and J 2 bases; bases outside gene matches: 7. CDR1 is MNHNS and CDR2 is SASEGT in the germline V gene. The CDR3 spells CASSPRTSGGITDTQYF. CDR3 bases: TGTGCCAGCAGCCCCCGGACTAGCGGGGGGATCACAGATACGCAGTATTTT.

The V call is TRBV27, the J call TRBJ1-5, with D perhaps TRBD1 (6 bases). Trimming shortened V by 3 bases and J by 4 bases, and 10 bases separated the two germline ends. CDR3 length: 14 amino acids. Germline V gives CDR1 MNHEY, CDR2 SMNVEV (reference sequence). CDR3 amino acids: CASSFRGQNQPQHF. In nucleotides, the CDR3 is TGTGCCAGCAGTTTCCGGGGACAAAATCAGCCCCAGCATTTT.

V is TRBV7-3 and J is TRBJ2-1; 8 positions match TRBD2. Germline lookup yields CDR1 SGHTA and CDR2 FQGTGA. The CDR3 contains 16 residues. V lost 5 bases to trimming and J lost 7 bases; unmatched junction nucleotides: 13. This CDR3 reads CASSPRSGGLSNEQFF. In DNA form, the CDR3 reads TGTGCCAGCAGCCCCCGTTCGGGGGGGCTTTCGAATGAGCAGTTCTTC.

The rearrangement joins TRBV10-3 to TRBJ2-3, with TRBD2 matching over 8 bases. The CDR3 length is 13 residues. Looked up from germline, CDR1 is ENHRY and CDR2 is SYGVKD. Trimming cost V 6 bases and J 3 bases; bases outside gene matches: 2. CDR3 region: CAIRGGGTDTQYF. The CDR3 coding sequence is TGTGCCATCAGGGGCGGGGGGACAGATACGCAGTATTTT.

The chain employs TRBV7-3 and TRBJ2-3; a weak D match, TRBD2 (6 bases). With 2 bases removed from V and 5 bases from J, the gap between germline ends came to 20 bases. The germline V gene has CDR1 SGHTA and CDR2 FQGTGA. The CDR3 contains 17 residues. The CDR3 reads CASSLSRAGIDGDTQYF. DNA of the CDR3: TGTGCCAGCAGCTTATCTCGGGCGGGGATAGATGGAGATACGCAGTATTTT.

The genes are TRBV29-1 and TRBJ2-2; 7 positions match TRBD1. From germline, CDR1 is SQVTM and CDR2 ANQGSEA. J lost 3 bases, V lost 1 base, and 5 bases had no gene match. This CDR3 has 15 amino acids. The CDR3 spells CSVEVQGTHTGELFF. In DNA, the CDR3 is TGCAGCGTTGAAGTACAGGGGACCCACACCGGGGAGCTGTTTTTT.

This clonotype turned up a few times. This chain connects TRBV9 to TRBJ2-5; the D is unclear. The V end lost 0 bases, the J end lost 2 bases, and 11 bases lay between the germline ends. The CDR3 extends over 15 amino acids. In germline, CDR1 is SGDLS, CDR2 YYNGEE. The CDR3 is CASSVATGRQETQYF. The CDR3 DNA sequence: TGTGCCAGCAGCGTAGCTACTGGCAGGCAAGAGACCCAGTACTTC.

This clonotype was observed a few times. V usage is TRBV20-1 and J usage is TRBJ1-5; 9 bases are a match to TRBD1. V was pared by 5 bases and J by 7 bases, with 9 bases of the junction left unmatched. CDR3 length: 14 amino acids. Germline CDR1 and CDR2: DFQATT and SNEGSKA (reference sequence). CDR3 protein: CSAGLTGGDQPQHF. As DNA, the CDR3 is TGCAGTGCTGGTTTGACAGGGGGAGACCAGCCCCAGCATTTT.